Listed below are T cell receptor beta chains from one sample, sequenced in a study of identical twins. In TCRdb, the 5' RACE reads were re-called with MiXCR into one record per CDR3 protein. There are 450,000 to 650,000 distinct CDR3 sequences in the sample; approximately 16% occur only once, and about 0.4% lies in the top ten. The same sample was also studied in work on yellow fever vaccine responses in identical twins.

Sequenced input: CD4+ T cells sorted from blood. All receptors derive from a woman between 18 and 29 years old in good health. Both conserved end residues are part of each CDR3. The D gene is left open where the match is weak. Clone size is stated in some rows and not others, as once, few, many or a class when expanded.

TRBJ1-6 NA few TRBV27 CASSSRAANSPLHF TGTGCCAGCAGTTCCCGGGCCGCAAATTCACCCCTCCACTTT
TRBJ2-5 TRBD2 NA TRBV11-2 CASSPVRLAGAETQYF TGTGCCAGCAGCCCAGTCCGACTAGCGGGGGCAGAGACCCAGTACTTC
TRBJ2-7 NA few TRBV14 CASSSGPRGEQYF TGTGCCAGCAGTTCTGGCCCTCGGGGAGAGCAGTACTTC
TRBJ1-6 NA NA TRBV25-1 CASSGQGVNSPLHF TGTGCCAGCAGTGGTCAGGGTGTCAATTCACCCCTCCACTTT
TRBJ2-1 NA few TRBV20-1 CSARDPGTKNNEQFF TGCAGTGCTAGAGATCCCGGGACCAAAAACAATGAGCAGTTCTTC
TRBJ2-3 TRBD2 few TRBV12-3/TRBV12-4 CASSFRTSGSGADTQYF TGTGCCAGCAGTTTTCGGACTAGCGGGAGTGGGGCAGATACGCAGTATTTT
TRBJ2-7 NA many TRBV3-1 CASSQEILTYEQYF TGTGCCAGCAGCCAAGAAATACTTACCTACGAGCAGTACTTC
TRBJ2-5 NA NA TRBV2 CASTTKSGFISETQYF TGTGCCAGCACCACTAAAAGCGGGTTTATATCAGAGACCCAGTACTTC
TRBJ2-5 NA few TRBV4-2 CASSQDLQGSQETQYF TGTGCCAGCAGCCAAGATTTGCAGGGGTCTCAAGAGACCCAGTACTTC
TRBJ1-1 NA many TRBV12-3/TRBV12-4 CASSFNQALNTEAFF TGTGCCAGCAGTTTTAATCAGGCCCTGAACACTGAAGCTTTCTTT